This T cell receptor beta chain was documented in a study of control samples from healthy donors and cancer patients. Using immunoSEQ multiplex PCR, the repertoire was profiled, and TCRdb retains in-frame clones only, with some absent. The table has about 120,000 clones, 89% seen once. The origin of this receptor is a man aged 45-60 years in good health. Sequencing used blood.

The CDR3 reads CASSWTSDRGHGYTF. The CDR3 nucleotides read TGCGCCAGCAGCTGGACCTCGGACAGGGGTCATGGCTACACCTTC. The genes are TRBV5-1 and TRBJ1-2; 9 bases align to TRBD1. Germline V lookup: CDR1 SGHRS, CDR2 YFSETQ. This CDR3 contains 15 residues. V shed 3 bases, J shed 6 bases, and the junction held 9 bases outside the gene matches.